A selection of T cell receptor beta chains follows, all from one sample in a study of CD8+ T cells in alopecia areata. The method was immunoSEQ multiplex PCR; TCRdb's version includes in-frame clones alone and lacks a portion of them. Of 110,000 to 150,000 clones in the sample, about 47% were seen once. The sample consisted of CD4+ T cells sorted from blood, taken at week 0. The receptor source for this set is a human donor with alopecia areata. CDR3s include the opening cysteine and the closing phenylalanine or tryptophan. Fields, in order: CDR3 protein, CDR3 DNA, D gene, clone size, V gene, J gene. D genes are given only for firm matches. The size entry is marked missing in some rows and otherwise reads once, few, many or a size class.

CDR3aa: CASSPLIGTGGEQYF
CDR3nt: TGCGCCAGCAGTCCGCTCATCGGGACAGGGGGCGAGCAGTACTTC
d_gene: TRBD1
abundance: NA
v_gene: TRBV5-1
j_gene: TRBJ2-7

CDR3aa: CASSWDRANTEAFF
CDR3nt: TGTGCCAGCAGCTGGGACAGGGCGAACACTGAAGCTTTCTTT
d_gene: TRBD1
abundance: NA
v_gene: TRBV7-8
j_gene: TRBJ1-1

CDR3aa: CSALAGASYNEQFF
CDR3nt: TGCAGCGCCTTAGCGGGAGCCTCCTACAATGAGCAGTTCTTC
d_gene: TRBD2
abundance: NA
v_gene: TRBV29-1
j_gene: TRBJ2-1

CDR3aa: CSVERGVYNEQFF
CDR3nt: TGCAGCGTTGAAAGGGGTGTCTACAATGAGCAGTTCTTC
d_gene: NA
abundance: NA
v_gene: TRBV29-1
j_gene: TRBJ2-1

CDR3aa: CASSPTASGDLSYEQYF
CDR3nt: TGCGCCAGCAGCCCCACGGCTAGCGGGGACCTCTCCTACGAGCAGTACTTC
d_gene: TRBD2
abundance: few
v_gene: TRBV5-1
j_gene: TRBJ2-7

CDR3aa: CASSPGVGYSEQYF
CDR3nt: TGTGCCAGCAGCCCTGGTGTTGGGTACAGCGAGCAGTACTTC
d_gene: NA
abundance: NA
v_gene: TRBV7-2
j_gene: TRBJ2-7

CDR3aa: CASSPETNYGYTF
CDR3nt: TGCGCCAGCAGCCCCGAGACTAACTATGGCTACACCTTC
d_gene: NA
abundance: NA
v_gene: TRBV4-1
j_gene: TRBJ1-2

CDR3aa: CASSRVSSYEQYF
CDR3nt: TGTGCCAGCAGTCGCGTGAGCTCCTACGAGCAGTACTTC
d_gene: NA
abundance: NA
v_gene: TRBV4-2
j_gene: TRBJ2-7

CDR3aa: CASKPPDSSVQPQHF
CDR3nt: TGTGCCAGTAAGCCTCCGGACTCCTCCGTTCAGCCCCAGCATTTT
d_gene: NA
abundance: NA
v_gene: TRBV19
j_gene: TRBJ1-5

CDR3aa: CSVSSGINTGELFF
CDR3nt: TGCAGCGTCAGCAGCGGGATTAACACCGGGGAGCTGTTTTTT
d_gene: TRBD2
abundance: NA
v_gene: TRBV29-1
j_gene: TRBJ2-2

CDR3aa: CSASLLGQGAINEQFF
CDR3nt: TGCAGCGCCAGTTTGCTAGGACAGGGGGCTATTAATGAGCAGTTCTTC
d_gene: TRBD1
abundance: few
v_gene: TRBV29-1
j_gene: TRBJ2-1

CDR3aa: CSVERGSSYGYTF
CDR3nt: TGCAGCGTTGAAAGGGGTTCGAGCTATGGCTACACCTTC
d_gene: NA
abundance: few
v_gene: TRBV29-1
j_gene: TRBJ1-2

CDR3aa: CASSRGEGTYGYTF
CDR3nt: TGTGCCAGCAGCCGAGGTGAGGGAACCTATGGCTACACCTTC
d_gene: NA
abundance: NA
v_gene: TRBV11-2
j_gene: TRBJ1-2

CDR3aa: CASSPFSPGGVGGYTF
CDR3nt: TGTGCCAGCAGTCCCTTTTCCCCAGGGGGCGTTGGTGGCTACACCTTC
d_gene: TRBD1
abundance: NA
v_gene: TRBV25-1
j_gene: TRBJ1-2

CDR3aa: CASSPPGDGYTF
CDR3nt: TGTGCCAGCAGCCCCCCAGGAGATGGCTACACCTTC
d_gene: NA
abundance: NA
v_gene: TRBV9
j_gene: TRBJ1-2

CDR3aa: CASSLGTSGEYEQYF
CDR3nt: TGTGCCAGCAGCTTAGGAACTAGCGGCGAGTACGAGCAGTACTTC
d_gene: TRBD2
abundance: NA
v_gene: TRBV7-2
j_gene: TRBJ2-7

CDR3aa: CASSPWGANEQFF
CDR3nt: TGTGCCAGCTCACCGTGGGGGGCGAATGAGCAGTTCTTC
d_gene: NA
abundance: few
v_gene: TRBV18
j_gene: TRBJ2-1

CDR3aa: CAWRAGQFSDTQYF
CDR3nt: TGTGCCTGGAGGGCAGGGCAATTCTCAGATACGCAGTATTTT
d_gene: NA
abundance: NA
v_gene: TRBV30
j_gene: TRBJ2-3

CDR3aa: CAISEFTTNQPQHF
CDR3nt: TGTGCCATCAGTGAGTTTACTACTAATCAGCCCCAGCATTTT
d_gene: NA
abundance: NA
v_gene: TRBV10-3
j_gene: TRBJ1-5

CDR3aa: CASSPQETQYF
CDR3nt: TGTGCCAGCTCGCCACAAGAGACCCAGTACTTC
d_gene: NA
abundance: NA
v_gene: TRBV18
j_gene: TRBJ2-5

CDR3aa: CASSLSGASSYEQYF
CDR3nt: TGCGCCAGCAGCTTGAGCGGTGCGAGCTCCTACGAGCAGTACTTC
d_gene: NA
abundance: NA
v_gene: TRBV5-1
j_gene: TRBJ2-7

CDR3aa: CARRAAGRRESNQPQHF
CDR3nt: TGCGCCAGACGGGCGGCAGGGAGGAGGGAAAGCAATCAGCCCCAGCATTTT
d_gene: NA
abundance: NA
v_gene: TRBV23-1
j_gene: TRBJ1-5

CDR3aa: CASSQEGGAGETQYF
CDR3nt: TGCGCCAGCAGCCAAGAAGGGGGCGCGGGAGAGACCCAGTACTTC
d_gene: TRBD1
abundance: NA
v_gene: TRBV4-3
j_gene: TRBJ2-5

CDR3aa: CAWSVDRTYGYTF
CDR3nt: TGTGCCTGGAGTGTAGACAGAACCTATGGCTACACCTTC
d_gene: NA
abundance: once
v_gene: TRBV30
j_gene: TRBJ1-2

CDR3aa: CASSVGRGDTQYF
CDR3nt: TGTGCCAGTAGTGTTGGACGGGGAGATACGCAGTATTTT
d_gene: NA
abundance: NA
v_gene: TRBV19
j_gene: TRBJ2-3

CDR3aa: CASAPLPYGYTF
CDR3nt: TGTGCCAGCGCCCCACTCCCCTATGGCTACACCTTC
d_gene: NA
abundance: NA
v_gene: TRBV28
j_gene: TRBJ1-2

CDR3aa: CASSQESVTQYF
CDR3nt: TGTGCCAGCAGCCAGGAGTCCGTTACGCAGTATTTT
d_gene: NA
abundance: few
v_gene: TRBV9
j_gene: TRBJ2-3

CDR3aa: CASSLEYEQFF
CDR3nt: TGCGCCAGCAGCTTGGAATATGAGCAGTTCTTC
d_gene: NA
abundance: NA
v_gene: TRBV5-1
j_gene: TRBJ2-1

CDR3aa: CASSQDGTRDSYYEQFF
CDR3nt: TGCGCCAGCAGCCAAGATGGGACGCGCGACTCCTACTATGAGCAGTTCTTC
d_gene: NA
abundance: NA
v_gene: TRBV4-3
j_gene: TRBJ2-1

CDR3aa: CASDPRDQPQHF
CDR3nt: TGTGCCAGTGACCCGAGGGATCAGCCCCAGCATTTT
d_gene: NA
abundance: NA
v_gene: TRBV28
j_gene: TRBJ1-5

CDR3aa: CASSLVQGDAEEQYF
CDR3nt: TGTGCCAGCAGCTTAGTTCAGGGGGATGCTGAGGAGCAGTACTTC
d_gene: TRBD1
abundance: once
v_gene: TRBV7-2
j_gene: TRBJ2-7

CDR3aa: CASSVKGGNTEAFF
CDR3nt: TGTGCCAGCAGTGTTAAGGGGGGGAACACTGAAGCTTTCTTT
d_gene: NA
abundance: NA
v_gene: TRBV6-1
j_gene: TRBJ1-1

CDR3aa: CAWSVGGFAETQYF
CDR3nt: TGTGCCTGGAGTGTAGGGGGTTTTGCGGAGACCCAGTACTTC
d_gene: NA
abundance: few
v_gene: TRBV30
j_gene: TRBJ2-5

CDR3aa: CASSRTGRNNEQFF
CDR3nt: TGCGCCAGCAGCCGGACCGGGAGAAACAATGAGCAGTTCTTC
d_gene: NA
abundance: NA
v_gene: TRBV4-3
j_gene: TRBJ2-1

CDR3aa: CAWKDTNTQYF
CDR3nt: TGTGCCTGGAAAGACACCAATACGCAGTATTTT
d_gene: NA
abundance: NA
v_gene: TRBV30
j_gene: TRBJ2-3

CDR3aa: CSVARPRDQYF
CDR3nt: TGCAGCGTTGCCAGGCCCAGGGACCAGTACTTC
d_gene: NA
abundance: NA
v_gene: TRBV29-1
j_gene: TRBJ2-5

CDR3aa: CAQDRDSTKGYTF
CDR3nt: TGTGCCCAAGATAGGGACAGCACTAAAGGCTACACCTTC
d_gene: TRBD1
abundance: NA
v_gene: TRBV30
j_gene: TRBJ1-2

CDR3aa: CASTSLGTYTGELFF
CDR3nt: TGTGCCAGTACTAGCCTCGGGACATACACCGGGGAGCTGTTTTTT
d_gene: NA
abundance: NA
v_gene: TRBV19
j_gene: TRBJ2-2

CDR3aa: CASSRAGLQETQYF
CDR3nt: TGTGCCAGCAGCCGCGCAGGGTTACAAGAGACCCAGTACTTC
d_gene: NA
abundance: NA
v_gene: TRBV7-9
j_gene: TRBJ2-5

CDR3aa: CASRTSGNTGELFF
CDR3nt: TGCGCCAGCAGGACTAGCGGAAACACCGGGGAGCTGTTTTTT
d_gene: TRBD2
abundance: few
v_gene: TRBV5-1
j_gene: TRBJ2-2

CDR3aa: CSATSGSSYNEQFF
CDR3nt: TGCAGCGCTACTAGCGGGAGCTCCTACAATGAGCAGTTCTTC
d_gene: TRBD2
abundance: few
v_gene: TRBV29-1
j_gene: TRBJ2-1

CDR3aa: CASSPPTSYEQYF
CDR3nt: TGTGCCAGCAGTCCACCGACTAGCTACGAGCAGTACTTC
d_gene: NA
abundance: NA
v_gene: TRBV28
j_gene: TRBJ2-7

CDR3aa: CASSHGQGSPEQFF
CDR3nt: TGCGCCAGCAGCCATGGACAGGGAAGTCCTGAGCAGTTCTTC
d_gene: TRBD1
abundance: NA
v_gene: TRBV4-3
j_gene: TRBJ2-1

CDR3aa: CASSVGAGLYGYTF
CDR3nt: TGTGCCAGCAGCGTAGGAGCCGGCCTCTATGGCTACACCTTC
d_gene: NA
abundance: few
v_gene: TRBV9
j_gene: TRBJ1-2

CDR3aa: CASSSRENTEAFF
CDR3nt: TGTGCCAGCTCATCCAGGGAGAACACTGAAGCTTTCTTT
d_gene: NA
abundance: NA
v_gene: TRBV18
j_gene: TRBJ1-1

CDR3aa: CASSRGATSTGELFF
CDR3nt: TGTGCCAGCAGCCGCGGAGCTACGTCTACCGGGGAGCTGTTTTTT
d_gene: NA
abundance: NA
v_gene: TRBV5-4
j_gene: TRBJ2-2

CDR3aa: CASSITGTSGAADTQYF
CDR3nt: TGTGCCAGTAGTATAACTGGGACTAGCGGAGCCGCCGATACGCAGTATTTT
d_gene: TRBD2
abundance: NA
v_gene: TRBV19
j_gene: TRBJ2-3